Listed below are T cell receptor beta chains from one sample, sequenced in a study of cytomegalovirus exposure and HLA in healthy donors. Some clones are missing from TCRdb's copy, which holds only in-frame ones; the method was immunoSEQ multiplex PCR. The sample has approximately 130,000 clones; 80% are singletons. The sample comprised PBMCs. The receptors stem from a middle-aged woman in good health and CMV-seronegative. Each CDR3 is given with its conserved first and last residue. The D gene is left open where the match is weak. Clone size is not always given. Where it is, it says once, few, many or a class for expanded clones.

d_gene	v_gene	j_gene	abundance	CDR3aa	CDR3nt
TRBD2	TRBV4-2	TRBJ2-1	NA	CASSQEGSGNSYNEQFF	TGTGCCAGCAGCCAAGAGGGGAGCGGGAACTCCTACAATGAGCAGTTCTTC
TRBD1	TRBV28	TRBJ2-7	NA	CASCPPGQGVYEQYF	TGTGCCAGCTGCCCCCCGGGACAGGGGGTCTACGAGCAGTACTTC
NA	TRBV6-6	TRBJ2-5	NA	CASSYKRSGGEQYF	TGTGCCAGCAGTTACAAGCGGAGTGGAGGGGAGCAGTACTTC
TRBD1	TRBV4-2	TRBJ2-1	NA	CASSLTGTGNNEQFF	TGTGCCAGCAGCCTGACCGGGACAGGTAACAATGAGCAGTTCTTC
NA	TRBV15	TRBJ2-2	NA	CATSRPGTRPNTGELFF	TGTGCCACCAGCAGACCCGGGACAAGGCCGAACACCGGGGAGCTGTTTTTT
NA	TRBV5-1	TRBJ1-2	NA	CASSLAGGKNGYTF	TGCGCCAGCAGCTTGGCCGGGGGTAAGAATGGCTACACCTTC
TRBD1	TRBV10-3	TRBJ2-3	NA	CAITTGTGDTQYF	TGTGCCATCACCACCGGGACAGGGGATACGCAGTATTTT
NA	TRBV5-6	TRBJ2-1	few	CASSLVAYNEQFF	TGTGCCAGCAGCTTGGTAGCGTACAATGAGCAGTTCTTC
NA	TRBV4-2	TRBJ1-2	once	CASSQEAQQGYGYTF	TGTGCCAGCAGCCAAGAAGCCCAACAGGGCTATGGCTACACCTTC
TRBD1	TRBV6-5	TRBJ1-1	NA	CASSSDRVFTEAFF	TGTGCCAGCAGCTCCGACAGGGTCTTTACTGAAGCTTTCTTT
TRBD2	TRBV28	TRBJ2-1	once	CASTLLSGRAGNEQFF	TGTGCCAGCACCCTGTTAAGCGGGAGGGCTGGCAATGAGCAGTTCTTC
NA	TRBV15	TRBJ2-5	NA	CATSSVGAGQETQYF	TGTGCCACCAGCAGTGTTGGGGCGGGGCAAGAGACCCAGTACTTC
NA	TRBV4-3	TRBJ2-3	NA	CASSQEGAHRSTDTQYF	TGCGCCAGCAGCCAAGAGGGAGCTCATCGCTCCACAGATACGCAGTATTTT
TRBD1	TRBV29-1	TRBJ2-2	NA	CSVAGQGANTGELFF	TGCAGCGTTGCCGGACAGGGGGCGAACACCGGGGAGCTGTTTTTT
TRBD1	TRBV27	TRBJ1-5	NA	CASSQGALFYQPQHF	TGTGCCAGCAGCCAGGGGGCCCTTTTCTATCAGCCCCAGCATTTT
TRBD2	TRBV5-1	TRBJ2-5	NA	CASSLGLTGTSASETQYF	TGCGCCAGCAGCTTGGGCCTTACCGGGACTAGCGCGTCGGAGACCCAGTACTTC
TRBD2	TRBV7-9	TRBJ2-1	few	CASSSLAGGPVSEQFF	TGTGCCAGCAGCTCCCTAGCGGGAGGGCCTGTTAGTGAGCAGTTCTTC
NA	TRBV29-1	TRBJ2-7	NA	CSVGQAASYEQYF	TGCAGCGTTGGACAGGCCGCGAGCTACGAGCAGTACTTC
NA	TRBV9	TRBJ2-1	NA	CASSGDSNEQFF	TGTGCCAGCAGCGGCGACAGCAATGAGCAGTTCTTC
TRBD2	TRBV29-1	TRBJ2-7	NA	CSVVLAGGRYEQYF	TGCAGCGTTGTACTAGCGGGCGGGAGGTACGAGCAGTACTTC
TRBD1	TRBV4-2	TRBJ1-5	NA	CASSPGQSNQPQHF	TGTGCCAGCAGCCCGGGACAGAGTAATCAGCCCCAGCATTTT
TRBD1	TRBV6-1	TRBJ1-2	NA	CASSDTGVGYTF	TGTGCCAGCAGCGATACAGGGGTCGGCTACACCTTC
NA	TRBV7-9	TRBJ2-1	NA	CASSRLAPGDEQFF	TGTGCCAGCAGCCGCTTGGCCCCAGGGGATGAGCAGTTCTTC
NA	TRBV6-6	TRBJ1-3	many	CASRDSSGNTIYF	TGTGCCAGCAGGGACAGCTCTGGAAACACCATATATTTT
NA	TRBV7-8	TRBJ1-5	NA	CASSPVGGSSNQPQHF	TGTGCCAGCAGCCCTGTTGGGGGGTCTAGCAATCAGCCCCAGCATTTT
NA	TRBV7-8	TRBJ2-7	NA	CASSPSLLHEQYF	TGTGCCAGCAGCCCCTCCCTTCTCCACGAGCAGTACTTC
NA	TRBV5-6	TRBJ2-5	NA	CASSSYQETQYF	TGTGCCAGCAGCTCATACCAAGAGACCCAGTACTTC
NA	TRBV7-2	TRBJ1-6	NA	CASSPRFNSPLHF	TGTGCCAGCAGCCCGCGATTTAATTCACCCCTCCACTTT
NA	TRBV10-3	TRBJ2-5	NA	CAISDGQQQETQYF	TGTGCCATCAGTGATGGACAGCAACAAGAGACCCAGTACTTC
TRBD1	TRBV7-7	TRBJ2-2	NA	CASSQQGAGGELFF	TGTGCTAGCAGCCAACAGGGGGCTGGCGGGGAGCTGTTTTTT
TRBD2	TRBV4-3	TRBJ2-2	NA	CASSRGASGRAGGELFF	TGCGCCAGCAGCCGAGGCGCTAGCGGGAGGGCGGGGGGGGAGCTGTTTTTT
TRBD1	TRBV6-1	TRBJ2-7	many	CASSEAIGQGNEQYF	TGTGCCAGCAGTGAAGCAATAGGACAGGGGAACGAGCAGTACTTC
TRBD2	TRBV7-9	TRBJ2-7	NA	CASSLVAGNEQYF	TGTGCCAGCAGCTTAGTAGCGGGTAATGAGCAGTACTTC
NA	TRBV20-1	TRBJ1-1	NA	CSATAGTEAFF	TGCAGTGCCACAGCGGGGACTGAAGCTTTCTTT
TRBD1	TRBV4-2	TRBJ2-6	NA	CASRQRTGAEGANVLTF	TGTGCCAGCCGCCAACGGACAGGGGCGGAGGGGGCCAACGTCCTGACTTTC
NA	TRBV12-5	TRBJ1-2	NA	CASGDEGVEFDGYTF	TGTGCTAGTGGGGATGAGGGGGTTGAGTTCGATGGCTACACCTTC
TRBD1	TRBV7-2	TRBJ2-7	once	CASVGTGGEYEQYF	TGTGCCAGCGTAGGGACAGGGGGCGAGTACGAGCAGTACTTC
TRBD2	TRBV5-6	TRBJ2-3	NA	CASSSTSGGGPQYF	TGTGCCAGCAGCTCTACTAGCGGGGGGGGCCCGCAGTATTTT
NA	TRBV29-1	TRBJ1-2	NA	CSVLTYLQRTNYGYTF	TGCAGCGTGCTGACTTACCTGCAACGGACAAACTATGGCTACACCTTC
TRBD2	TRBV13	TRBJ2-7	NA	CASSPVGTSGTYEQYF	TGTGCCAGCAGCCCCGTTGGGACTAGCGGAACCTACGAGCAGTACTTC
NA	TRBV28	TRBJ2-7	NA	CASSPSLGLTYEQYF	TGTGCCAGCAGTCCCAGTTTGGGACTGACCTACGAGCAGTACTTC
NA	TRBV4-2	TRBJ1-2	NA	CASSQGRGDYGYTF	TGTGCCAGCAGCCAAGGCAGGGGCGACTATGGCTACACCTTC
NA	TRBV10-3	TRBJ2-7	once	CAISELGDEQYF	TGTGCCATCAGTGAGCTGGGCGACGAGCAGTACTTC
NA	TRBV6-6	TRBJ1-5	NA	CASSYRGAAQPQHF	TGTGCCAGCAGTTACCGGGGTGCGGCGCAGCCCCAGCATTTT
NA	TRBV2	TRBJ1-6	few	CASSGDIPSPLHF	TGTGCCAGCAGCGGGGACATCCCTTCACCCCTCCACTTT
NA	TRBV4-1	TRBJ2-1	NA	CASSQEGYSRDQAPSSYNEQFF	TGCGCCAGCAGCCAAGAGGGTTACTCCCGGGATCAGGCCCCTAGCTCCTACAATGAGCAGTTCTTC
NA	TRBV28	TRBJ1-3	NA	CASSSGGQRVNTIYF	TGTGCCAGCAGTTCGGGGGGGCAGAGGGTGAACACCATATATTTT
TRBD2	TRBV19	TRBJ2-5	NA	CASSISSGRSQETQYF	TGTGCCAGTAGTATATCGAGCGGGAGGAGTCAAGAGACCCAGTACTTC
TRBD1	TRBV7-3	TRBJ2-2	NA	CASSLRGQTGELFF	TGTGCCAGCAGCCTAAGGGGGCAAACCGGGGAGCTGTTTTTT
NA	TRBV19	TRBJ2-6	NA	CASRMPGLRASGANVLTF	TGTGCCAGTAGGATGCCGGGACTGAGAGCCTCTGGGGCCAACGTCCTGACTTTC
TRBD2	TRBV19	TRBJ2-1	few	CASSTAGTSGGRSSYNEQFF	TGTGCCAGTAGTACCGCCGGGACTAGCGGGGGGCGAAGCTCCTACAATGAGCAGTTCTTC